This TCR beta chain was found in a study of T cell changes during pregnancy in multiple sclerosis. TCRdb's table, derived via immunoSEQ multiplex PCR, lists solely in-frame clones and lacks some. The sample holds around 58,000 clones, 75% to 95% seen once. The source is a female donor in good health, enrolled as a control in a pregnancy study. This sample comprised CD4+ T cells from peripheral blood mononuclear cells, obtained after pregnancy.

The chain's CDR3 is CASSRTGTNTEAFF. The CDR3 nucleotides read TGCGCCAGCAGCAGGACAGGGACGAACACTGAAGCTTTCTTT. The chain employs TRBV4-3 and TRBJ1-1, with 8 nucleotides matching TRBD1. J lost 1 base, V lost 5 bases, and 3 bases had no gene match. CDR3 size: 14 residues. CDR1 and CDR2 from the germline V gene are LGHNA and YSLEER.